This section outlines one TCR beta chain sequence together with its context. The data originate from a study of blood T cell repertoires in COVID-19. Study-wide context: From T cells, B-cell-depleted T cells, or PBMCs came the material, which was cDNA or gDNA.

Sequenced by immunoSEQ multiplex PCR; TCRdb stores in-frame clones only, minus some. The data contain 150,000 to 200,000 clones, more than 90% of them singletons. Germline CDR1 reads MNHEY; CDR2 reads SVGAGI. The CDR3 contains 15 residues. V lost 6 bases to trimming and J lost 2 bases; unmatched junction nucleotides: 8. The chain links TRBV6-5 to TRBJ2-3; 7 bases map to TRBD1. The receptor comes from a man aged 55 to 69 with active or convalescent COVID-19. Sequenced sample: peripheral blood. In DNA form, the CDR3 reads TGTGCCAGCAGGACAGGGCAGGCCCTCACAGATACGCAGTATTTT. Translated: CASRTGQALTDTQYF.